This T cell receptor (beta chain) was identified in a study of T cell responses to AZD1222 COVID-19 vaccine. Study results and limitations: It was only after the peak T cell response that any repertoires were sampled.

The repertoire was sequenced with immunoSEQ multiplex PCR; TCRdb's copy has only in-frame clones and lacks some. The sample records approximately 110,000 clones, approximately 90% being singletons. Germline trimming cut 5 bases from V and 6 bases from J; bases unmatched to any gene: 8. CDR1 and CDR2 (germline): SGHTA, FQGTGA. CDR3 length: 15 residues. On this clone: The antigen remains undetermined.

This sequence originates from an adult in good health. V and J are TRBV7-3 and TRBJ2-3; 10 bases match TRBD1. The sequenced sample was peripheral blood, obtained on day 0 of AZD1222 vaccination. The CDR3 sequence: CASSLGTGASDTQYF. In DNA, the CDR3 is TGTGCCAGCAGCCTAGGGACAGGGGCTAGCGATACGCAGTATTTT.